The 32 T cell receptor beta chains below all came from one sample that was sequenced in a study of blood T cell repertoires in COVID-19 (dated by TCRdb to about 2020). Libraries were built with the immunoSEQ multiplex PCR assay. TCRdb holds this immuneACCESS table with in-frame rearrangements only. Some clones are missing; in checked studies, unresolved V genes explain under half, and the rest has no known cause. Here the sample has around 290,000 clones; around nine tenths occur a single time. Over 10% of the sample is in the top ten clones. Sequenced sample: peripheral blood. Every receptor here comes from a woman in her 70s with COVID-19, enrolled during active disease.

J is TRBJ2-5 and V is TRBV9, with a possible D match to TRBD2 (7 bases). Germline V gene data show CDR1 as SGDLS and CDR2 as YYNGEE. V dropped 0 bases and J dropped 7 bases, with 13 bases sitting between them. The CDR3 has 14 amino acids. This CDR3 is CASSVAGGDTTQYF. CDR3 bases: TGTGCCAGCAGCGTAGCGGGGGGCGACACGACCCAGTACTTC.

This clone was seen just once. The rearrangement uses TRBV12-3 or TRBV12-4 and TRBJ1-5, with unresolved D. The V and J ends lost 6 bases and 0 bases respectively, with 3 bases between them. The CDR3 has 12 amino acids. The CDR3 here is CASSYSNQPQHF. CDR3 in DNA: TGTGCCAGCAGCTATAGCAATCAGCCCCAGCATTTT.

The chain combines TRBV7-3 with TRBJ2-3, with 13 bases identical to TRBD2. The germline V gene has CDR1 SGHTA and CDR2 FQGTGA. V was clipped by 5 bases and J by 3 bases; unmatched bases: 8. There are 17 residues in the CDR3. CDR3 sequence reads: CASSLSLAGGPTDTQYF. The CDR3 DNA sequence: TGTGCCAGCAGCCTCTCACTAGCGGGGGGGCCTACAGATACGCAGTATTTT.

V is TRBV9 and J is TRBJ2-1; TRBD2 matches at 13 bases. The germline V gene encodes CDR1 SGDLS and CDR2 YYNGEE. The trim removed 5 bases at V and 7 bases at J, leaving 6 bases unmatched. There are 15 residues in the CDR3. CDR3 protein: CASSTGTSGANEQFF. The CDR3 region has the DNA TGTGCCAGCAGTACAGGGACTAGCGGGGCAAATGAGCAGTTCTTC.

This clone appeared a single time. This sequence joins TRBV3-1 (or the pseudogene TRBV3-2) and TRBJ2-7, with D tentatively TRBD2 (5 bases). Germline CDR1 reads LGHDT; CDR2 reads YNNKEL (reference sequence). Trimming pared 0 bases from V and 2 bases from J, leaving 14 bases between. The CDR3 has 16 residues. CDR3 nucleotide sequence: TGTGCCAGCAGCCAAGAGGGGTACGGGGTCCCCTACGAGCAGTACTTC. Its protein is CASSQEGYGVPYEQYF.

This clone was detected only once. The chain joins TRBV4-1 to TRBJ2-7, with D perhaps TRBD2 (6 bases). From germline, CDR1 is MGHRA and CDR2 YSYEKL. The CDR3 runs 15 residues. V was clipped by 1 base and J by 2 bases, with 12 bases between them. The DNA for the CDR3 is TGCGCCAGCAGCCAAGTGGAGGGGATAACCTACGAGCAGTACTTC. This sequence encodes CASSQVEGITYEQYF.

In this sample, this clone turned up once. The chain carries TRBV5-4 and TRBJ2-5; D possibly corresponds to TRBD1 (5 bases). Germline lookup yields CDR1 SGHNT and CDR2 YYREEE (reference sequence). The CDR3 contains 13 residues. V lost 0 bases and J 5 bases, leaving 8 bases between the germline ends. CDR3 nucleotide sequence: TGTGCCAGCAGCTTGGAACAGGCGGAGACCCAGTACTTC. Translation gives CASSLEQAETQYF.

CDR3 in DNA: TGTGCCAGCAGTTACCCGACAGCTTACAATGAGCAGTTCTTC. Its protein product is CASSYPTAYNEQFF. The rearrangement joins TRBV6-2 or TRBV6-3 to TRBJ2-1; a weak D match, TRBD1 (5 bases). Looked up from germline, CDR1 is MNHEY and CDR2 is SVGEGT. The CDR3 has 14 amino acids. V gave up 2 bases and J gave up 4 bases, with 9 bases separating them.

This sequence joins TRBV24-1 and TRBJ2-5, with 13 bases identical to TRBD2. The CDR3 runs 17 residues. Germline-derived CDR1 and CDR2 are KGHDR and SFDVKD. After removal of 3 bases from V and 4 bases from J, the junction contained 7 bases not matched to a gene. This CDR3 is CATSDPRTSGGRETQYF. CDR3 coding DNA: TGTGCCACCAGTGATCCTCGGACTAGCGGGGGCCGAGAGACCCAGTACTTC.

The chain carries TRBV5-1 and TRBJ2-3; D is uncertain. This CDR3 spans 15 amino acids. The V and J ends lost 0 bases and 5 bases respectively, with 13 bases between them. Germline V gene data show CDR1 as SGHRS and CDR2 as YFSETQ. CDR3 region: CASSLADSLIDTQYF. For the CDR3, the DNA is TGCGCCAGCAGCTTGGCCGACTCACTTATAGATACGCAGTATTTT.

V is TRBV6-2 or TRBV6-3 and J is TRBJ1-3; D might be TRBD1 (6 bases). The CDR3 is made up of 16 amino acids. Deletions cut 5 bases from V and 0 bases from J, with 14 bases between. Germline V lookup: CDR1 MNHEY, CDR2 SVGEGT. The chain's CDR3 is CASSRLTGYSGNTIYF. The CDR3 DNA sequence: TGTGCCAGCAGTCGCCTTACAGGGTACTCTGGAAACACCATATATTTT.

This sequence joins TRBV24-1 and TRBJ2-3; TRBD2 matches at 7 bases. V lost 2 bases, J lost 5 bases, and 3 bases stayed unmatched. The germline CDR1 and CDR2 sequences are KGHDR and SFDVKD. CDR3 size: 14 residues. The CDR3 coding sequence is TGTGCCACCAGTGATTGGGGAGGGGAAGATACGCAGTATTTT. Its translation: CATSDWGGEDTQYF.

This sequence joins TRBV21-1 and TRBJ2-1; the D call of TRBD2 is as the table states it, not checked on the DNA. TRBV21-1 is shown as a pseudogene. The CDR3 contains 14 residues. The CDR3 loop is CASIPSGDYNEQFF. CDR3 bases: TGTGCCAGCATCCCATCGGGGGACTACAATGAGCAGTTCTTC.

The chain employs TRBV27 and TRBJ2-2; TRBD2 agrees at 9 bases. V dropped 4 bases and J dropped 8; count of bases not matched to a gene: 8. This CDR3 contains 15 residues. Germline-derived CDR1 and CDR2 are MNHEY and SMNVEV (reference sequence). The CDR3 DNA follows: TGTGCCAGCAGTTCCTTTCGCGGGGGGGCTGGGGAGCTGTTTTTT. Protein product: CASSSFRGGAGELFF.

In DNA form, the CDR3 reads TGTGCCTCCATGGCAGATTCCGGGGAGCTGTTTTTT. This sequence encodes CASMADSGELFF. This rearrangement joins TRBV24-1 to TRBJ2-2; D is uncertain. Germline CDR1 reads KGHDR; CDR2 reads SFDVKD. V was pared by 12 bases and J by 6 bases, with 13 bases between. This CDR3 has 12 residues.

V is TRBV10-2 and J is TRBJ1-5; 7 bases agree with TRBD1. Per germline, CDR1 WSHSY and CDR2 SAAADI. The CDR3 covers 16 residues. The V segment lost 8 bases and the J segment 1 base; nucleotides outside the gene matches: 11. The CDR3 nucleotides read TGCGCCAGCGGGGACAGTATCCGCTTAAGCAATCAGCCCCAGCATTTT. Its protein is CASGDSIRLSNQPQHF.

The genes are TRBV2 and TRBJ2-7, with 7 nucleotides matching TRBD1. CDR1 and CDR2 from the germline V gene are SNHLY and FYNNEI. This CDR3 has 15 amino acids. Germline trimming cut 1 base from V and 6 bases from J; bases unmatched to any gene: 9. In nucleotides, the CDR3 is TGTGCCAGCAGTGAAGAAAACGACAGGGCCGCCGAGCAGTACTTC. Protein: CASSEENDRAAEQYF.

Note on this clone: The sample has other DNA sequences that encode this CDR3 too. The chain uses TRBV5-1 and TRBJ1-2, with TRBD1 identical over 10 bases. In germline, CDR1 is SGHRS, CDR2 YFSETQ. The CDR3 loop spans 14 amino acids. J was trimmed by 8 bases and V by 2 bases; bases with no gene match: 6. Here the CDR3 DNA reads TGCGCCAGCAGCTTCTCCGGGACAGGGGACGGCTACACCTTC. Translated: CASSFSGTGDGYTF. The whole variable domain, remainder taken from reference TRBV5-1 and TRBJ1-2, is KAGVTQTPRYLIKTRGQQVTLSCSPISGHRSVSWYQQTPGQGLQFLFEYFSETQRNKGNFPGRFSGRQFSNSRSEMNVSTLELGDSALYLCASSFSGTGDGYTFGSGTRLTVV.

V and J are TRBV6-5 and TRBJ1-2, with TRBD1 identical over 10 bases. Trimming removed 4 bases from V and 7 bases from J; junction bases left unmatched: 9. The germline V gene has CDR1 MNHEY and CDR2 SVGAGI. The CDR3 contains 15 residues. CDR3 loop: CASSSDRDRGPGYTF. For the CDR3, the DNA is TGTGCCAGCAGTTCAGACCGGGACAGGGGTCCTGGCTACACCTTC.

This chain connects TRBV7-2 to TRBJ1-2; 10 bases line up with TRBD1. Germline V lookup: CDR1 SGHTA, CDR2 FQGNSA. After removal of 6 bases from V and 6 bases from J, the junction contained 7 bases not matched to a gene. The CDR3 runs to 14 residues. The CDR3 bases are TGTGCCAGCAGTTTCGGGGGACAGGGGAATGGCTACACCTTC. This gives the protein CASSFGGQGNGYTF.

This sequence joins TRBV21-1 and TRBJ2-1; no check of the table's D call, TRBD2, against the DNA was made. TRBV21-1 counts as a pseudogene. The CDR3 consists of 15 residues. The CDR3 DNA follows: TGTGCCAGCAGCCATTCGGGAGCCCCCTACAATGAGCAGTTCTTC. It translates to CASSHSGAPYNEQFF.

This rearrangement joins TRBV13 to TRBJ2-3, with TRBD2 as a possible D gene (6 bases). Germline V lookup: CDR1 PRHDT, CDR2 FYEKMQ (reference sequence). CDR3 length: 16 amino acids. V was clipped by 0 bases and J by 3 bases, with 13 bases between them. The CDR3 protein is CASSLGRKGRTDTQYF. CDR3 DNA sequence: TGTGCCAGCAGCTTAGGTAGGAAGGGGAGGACAGATACGCAGTATTTT.

This chain joins TRBV5-1 and TRBJ2-3; 8 nucleotides line up with TRBD2. The CDR3 totals 16 residues. After removal of 4 bases from V and 6 bases from J, the junction contained 13 bases not matched to a gene. The germline V gene encodes CDR1 SGHRS and CDR2 YFSETQ. In DNA, the CDR3 is TGCGCCAGCAGCGCCGGACTAGCTGGGGGTAGGGATACGCAGTATTTT. Encoded protein: CASSAGLAGGRDTQYF.

This clone showed up just once. The V call is TRBV25-1, the J call TRBJ2-5, with D possibly TRBD1 on 5 matching bases. The length of the CDR3 is 14 residues. The V gene's germline CDR1 is MGHDK and CDR2 SYGVNS. Between the trimmed V and J ends, which lost 4 bases and 4 bases, there was a span of 13 bases. The CDR3 DNA follows: TGTGCCAGCAGTGGCCCTGACAGAGGAGAGACCCAGTACTTC. This translates into CASSGPDRGETQYF.

The chain links TRBV7-2 to TRBJ1-5; 9 bases map to TRBD1. The CDR3 length is 15 residues. The ends lost 1 base at V and 7 bases at J; junction bases unmatched: 5. In germline, CDR1 is SGHTA, CDR2 FQGNSA. The CDR3 region is CASSLEQGARQPQHF. CDR3 DNA: TGTGCCAGCAGCTTAGAACAGGGGGCGAGGCAGCCCCAGCATTTT.

The V call is TRBV27, the J call TRBJ2-7, with 9 bases identical to TRBD2. This CDR3 contains 16 residues. Germline CDR1 is MNHEY and CDR2 is SMNVEV (reference sequence). The junction had 7 bases not matched to a gene; V was cut back by 4 bases and J by 0 bases. CDR3 bases: TGTGCCAGCAGTTCCCCCCAAGCGGGGGGCTCCTACGAGCAGTACTTC. It yields the protein CASSSPQAGGSYEQYF.

This clone was observed a few times. The rearrangement joins TRBV6-5 to TRBJ2-7; 9 bases fit TRBD2. J gave up 7 bases and V 7 bases, and 11 bases lay outside the gene matches. The CDR3 covers 14 residues. The germline CDR1 and CDR2 sequences are MNHEY and SVGAGI. The chain's CDR3 is CASKVAGATGEQYF. CDR3 nucleotides: TGTGCCAGCAAAGTAGCGGGGGCCACTGGGGAGCAGTACTTC.

The V and J genes are TRBV7-9 and TRBJ2-5; 11 bases agree with TRBD2. The germline CDR1 and CDR2 sequences are SEHNR and FQNEAQ (reference sequence). With 7 bases clipped from V and 5 bases from J, the junction kept 15 bases outside the gene matches. CDR3 length: 17 amino acids. As DNA, the CDR3 is TGTGCCAGCAACCCTGTGGGTAGCGGGGGGGCGCGGGAGACCCAGTACTTC. Translation gives CASNPVGSGGARETQYF.

V and J are TRBV7-8 and TRBJ1-2; 9 nucleotides line up with TRBD1. The CDR3 has 17 residues. Per the germline V gene, CDR1 is SGHVS and CDR2 is FQNEAQ. Losses at the gene ends were 2 bases for V and 8 bases for J; bases not matched to a gene: 15. The CDR3 reads CASSLFSGQGNGIGYTF. Here the CDR3 DNA reads TGTGCCAGCAGCTTATTCTCAGGACAGGGGAACGGTATAGGCTACACCTTC.

The chain uses TRBV7-3 and TRBJ1-1; D perhaps matches TRBD1 (5 bases). The V end lost 4 bases, the J end lost 1 base, and 7 bases lay between the germline ends. This CDR3 comprises 13 residues. Germline CDR1 reads SGHTA; CDR2 reads FQGTGA. CDR3 loop: CASSSGGNTEAFF. The CDR3 region has the DNA TGTGCCAGCAGCTCGGGGGGGAACACTGAAGCTTTCTTT.

This chain uses TRBV2 with TRBJ1-3, with unresolved D. The CDR3 consists of 18 residues. Germline V gene data show CDR1 as SNHLY and CDR2 as FYNNEI. The V end lost 7 bases, the J end lost 4 bases, and 26 bases lay between the germline ends. This CDR3 reads CASIHLDRPGTLGNTIYF. The CDR3 DNA is TGTGCCAGCATTCACCTTGATCGCCCGGGAACGCTAGGAAACACCATATATTTT.

V gene TRBV7-8 combines with J gene TRBJ2-2, with D perhaps TRBD2 (5 bases). Trimming pared 1 base from V and 7 bases from J, leaving 19 bases between. Germline CDR1 is SGHVS and CDR2 is FQNEAQ. This CDR3 is built from 17 residues. The CDR3 DNA sequence: TGTGCCAGCAGCTTAGTAGTCTTGTTGAGGGTAGGCGGGGAGCTGTTTTTT. It specifies CASSLVVLLRVGGELFF.